This TCR beta chain was found in a study of blood T cells in healthy people across ages (dated by TCRdb to 2013 to 2016). In the study overall: In model experiments, roughly one uniquely barcoded TCR beta cDNA molecule per two T cells was captured by template switching. Using the same blood draw, the study looked at two additional independent replicas of 1 million unique cDNA reads for two donors, one aged 18 to 30 and the other aged 80 or older. Donors were grouped into four age groups: young (average roughly 17 years), middle-aged (approximately 41), aged (62) and long-lived (approximately 81). The study measured age-related changes in TCR beta repertoire diversity using deep sequencing normalized with unique cDNA molecular identifiers. Study-wide findings and limitations: The long-lived group showed more naive CD4+ T cells, fewer expanded clones and increased TCR diversity than the aged group, suggesting age selection. As age increased, observed TCR beta diversity per million T cells dropped in a roughly linear way, and a significant reduction was already evident by age 40. Estimates of total diversity based on one million sequenced T cells were considered lower bounds and underestimates. Conclusive comparison of naive and antigen-experienced compartments was prevented by the profiling of bulk unsorted PBMCs. The CMV infection status of donors was not known, potentially confounding age-related changes in expanded clonotypes. The percentage of naive T cells measured by flow cytometry correlated strongly with observed TCR beta diversity.

For this chain, trimming is 4 bases at the V end and 0 bases at the J end, and the number of junction bases without a gene match is 10. The CDR3 measures 17 amino acids from cysteine to phenylalanine. Just CDR3 DNA is preserved here, 51 bases in frame from base 1. Per the germline V gene (reference sequence), SEHNR is the CDR1 and FQNEAQ is the CDR2. The protocol used for the library was 5' RACE. Sequencing was performed on an Illumina HiSeq 2500. A second about 7 to 11 cycle PCR used a sample-barcoded 5' primer and a J-beta primer mix. A template-switch 5' adaptor carrying 12 random nucleotides introduced a unique molecular identifier onto each TCR beta cDNA molecule. At least 2.5 million CDR3-containing paired-end reads were obtained from each sample. First-strand cDNA was synthesized from all RNA with the Mint cDNA synthesis kit, primed by a TRBC-specific oligonucleotide. Following uracil-DNA glycosylase treatment, all cDNA underwent a first 18-cycle PCR with the universal primers M1SS and BC2_uni_R. Regarding the original processing steps: Normalization of each sample was performed by random selection of 1 million high-quality reads, each carrying a distinct molecular identifier. Reads with shared molecular identifiers were discarded instead of being binned into consensus sequences. MiTCR, with a Q25 quality threshold and the strictest error-elimination algorithm, was used for CDR3 identification, clonotype clustering and error correction. Lower-bound total TCR beta diversity was estimated with a nonparametric unseen species model using Euler transformation. Starting from the raw public reads, TCRdb applied fastp trimming at Q25, assembled clones with MiXCR and retained in-frame beta chains. Each entry merges the rows of one CDR3 protein and shows their most common DNA and genes. The V and J calls here are based on TCRdb, not the publication. A total of 800,000 to 950,000 distinct CDR3 sequences appear in this sample, 25% to 30% of them only once. The top ten constitute 10% of the sample.

Donors were about 36 systemically healthy Caucasian individuals from Russia aged roughly 6 to 90 years. Each donor gave roughly 9.5 milliliters of peripheral blood, collected into EDTA-treated Vacutainer tubes. Ficoll-Paque density-gradient centrifugation was used to isolate PBMCs, with at least 6.5 million obtained per sample. Total RNA, at least 6 micrograms per sample, was extracted from PBMCs with Trizol reagent. Naive CD45RAhigh/CD27high T cell percentages were measured by flow cytometry on a PBMC aliquot from every donor. Concerning this clonotype: Its antigen is not yet known. No clone much larger than this one lies a single base away; base qualities are absent.

This sample also appeared in a second study, on T cells of mothers and their children. The second paper further reports: The donors were nine systemically healthy Caucasian individuals, made up of three mothers and their six children. cDNA synthesis consumed the entire amount of extracted RNA, loaded at about 1.6 ug RNA in each 15 ul reaction. Sample barcodes and 2-4 random nucleotides were added via the M1S primer in the second PCR. Over 8 million TCR beta CDR3 reads were obtained for each mother, and approximately 2.9 million reads were obtained for each child. In both related and unrelated pairs, thymic selection shapes the output of TCR recombination in a similar way, with inherited differences having only a minor effect. Normalized repertoire overlap in related mother-child pairs was always slightly higher than in unrelated mother-child pairs, but the difference was never significant. With a sensitivity of 90 to 100 clones per million clonotypes, no persistent microchimeric T cell clones were detected. Deep NGS was used in the study to compare the TCR beta repertoires of mothers and children and to look for features that separate related mother-child pairs from unrelated individuals. Mothers averaged around 40 +/- 4 years of age and children averaged around 11 +/- 4 years. After adapters were ligated using NEBNext reagents, the libraries underwent 100+100 nt paired-end sequencing on an Illumina HiSeq 2000. To avoid cross-contamination, the mother libraries and the child libraries were prepared a month apart and sequenced in separate runs. For each donor, between about 500,000 and 2,000,000 distinct TCR beta clonotypes were identified. Naive TCR beta clonotypes were estimated from low-frequency clonotypes matched to each donor's FACS-determined naive share, without sorting.

The sequenced sample consisted of blood. The chain is encoded by TRBV7-9 joined to TRBJ1-1; 8 bases in the middle match TRBD1. This sequence was found in a middle-aged woman in good health. The nucleotide sequence is TGTGCCAGCAGCTCAGGACAGGGATTGCACGTGAACACTGAAGCTTTCTTT. Protein translation: CASSSGQGLHVNTEAFF.